In its sample, the clone carrying this TCR beta chain was seen a few times. As yet, its antigen is unknown. These data originate in a study of beta chain features in type 1 diabetes. Broader study findings: At VDJ recombination sites, type 1 diabetes patients had fewer insertions and more deleted nucleotides.

Investigators reverse transcribed all isolated RNA, so they sequenced expressed TCRB transcripts. Sequencing used immunoSEQ multiplex PCR; TCRdb keeps in-frame clones, though not all of them. The profile shows under 400,000 clones, roughly 12% of them singletons. The V end lost 4 bases, the J end lost 0 bases, and 15 bases lay between the germline ends. CDR1 and CDR2 from the germline V gene are SQVTM and ANQGSEA. The CDR3 is made up of 15 amino acids. Sequenced input: naive CD4+ T cells from blood. This sequence joins TRBV29-1 and TRBJ2-5, with D perhaps TRBD1 (7 bases). The sequence derives from a man aged 18 to 29 in good health. CDR3 DNA sequence: TGCAGCGTTGGGAGGGACAGCTACAACCAAGAGACCCAGTACTTC. Its translation is CSVGRDSYNQETQYF. The whole variable domain, filled in from reference TRBV29-1 and TRBJ2-5, reads SAVISQKPSRDICQRGTSLTIQCQVDSQVTMMFWYRQQPGQSLTLIATANQGSEATYESGFVIDKFPISRPNLTFSTLTVSNMSPEDSSIYLCSVGRDSYNQETQYFGPGTRLLVL.